These 18 T cell receptor beta chains were all obtained from the same sample, sequenced in a study of Ad26.COV2.S vaccination and SARS-CoV-2 variants. Libraries were prepared by immunoSEQ multiplex PCR; TCRdb keeps only in-frame clonotypes and omits some of them. This table holds more than 300,000 clones, about 82% found once. Treatment in this sample: over 15 received Ad26.COV2.S at low or high dose, single or two shots; roughly 5 received placebo; per-sample allocation not given. Samples came from day 63 after the first vaccine or placebo injection. The starting material was peripheral blood, obtained in a trial of Ad26.COV2.S vaccine versus placebo. These receptors came from a person between 18 and 59 years old who received the Ad26.COV2.S COVID-19 vaccine or a placebo.

This sequence joins TRBV9 and TRBJ1-6; D call uncertain. Germline CDR1 SGDLS, CDR2 YYNGEE. The ends were cut back, 3 bases at V and 7 bases at J, with 11 bases in the middle. The CDR3 spans 14 residues. The CDR3 DNA is TGTGCCAGCAGCGCGGACCTGGGCAATTCACCCCTCCACTTT. Translated: CASSADLGNSPLHF.

The chain has TRBV7-2 and TRBJ1-6; 12 positions match TRBD1. Germline CDR1 is SGHTA and CDR2 is FQGNSA. V shed 0 bases, J shed 10 bases, and the junction held 4 bases outside the gene matches. The CDR3 runs 16 residues. DNA for the CDR3: TGTGCCAGCAGCTTAGCCGGGACAGGGGGCCGGTCACCCCTCCACTTT. Its translation is CASSLAGTGGRSPLHF. Together with reference TRBV7-2 and TRBJ1-6, the CDR3 gives the full variable domain: GAGVSQSPSNKVTEKGKDVELRCDPISGHTALYWYRQSLGQGLEFLIYFQGNSAPDKSGLPSDRFSAERTGGSVSTLTIQRTQQEDSAVYLCASSLAGTGGRSPLHFGNGTRLTVT.

This clone was detected a few times. At the DNA level, this CDR3 is encoded by other sequences in the same sample as well. The CDR3 is CASSLGTGGYGYTF. The DNA of the CDR3 is TGTGCCAGCAGCCTCGGGACAGGGGGATATGGCTACACCTTC. V and J are TRBV3-1 (or the pseudogene TRBV3-2) and TRBJ1-2; 11 positions agree with TRBD1. The V gene end was trimmed by 4 bases and the J gene end by 5 bases; junction bases not matched to a gene: 3. Germline V gives CDR1 LGHDT, CDR2 YNNKEL (reference sequence). The CDR3 is 14 amino acids.

This chain uses TRBV10-3 with TRBJ1-2, with D tentatively TRBD1 (6 bases). The V gene lost 7 bases and the J gene lost 4 bases, with 16 bases spanning the gap. CDR1 ENHRY and CDR2 SYGVKD come from the germline V gene. The CDR3 covers 14 residues. CDR3 sequence reads: CAINGAGVGYGYTF. CDR3 nucleotide sequence: TGTGCCATCAATGGCGCAGGGGTGGGCTATGGCTACACCTTC.

The J gene is TRBJ2-7, the V gene TRBV6-2 or TRBV6-3; TRBD2 aligns across 8 bases. Trimming took 6 bases from V and 3 from J; bases not matched to a gene: 7. The CDR3 has 14 amino acids. CDR1 and CDR2 from the germline V gene are MNHEY and SVGEGT. CDR3 DNA: TGTGCCAGCAGCTTAGCGGGGCCAAACTACGAGCAGTACTTC. It encodes CASSLAGPNYEQYF.

The J gene is TRBJ1-1, the V gene TRBV6-2 or TRBV6-3; D unclear. Germline CDR1 MNHEY, CDR2 SVGEGT. The germline V and J ends were trimmed by 1 base and 0 bases, with 12 bases remaining between them. The CDR3 consists of 16 residues. Here the CDR3 reads CASSYYRRTMNTEAFF. In DNA, the CDR3 is TGTGCCAGCAGTTACTATCGACGAACAATGAACACTGAAGCTTTCTTT.

This chain uses TRBV9 with TRBJ1-4; 9 bases map to TRBD1. CDR3 length equals 14 residues. Germline trimming cut 3 bases from V and 11 bases from J; bases unmatched to any gene: 8. Germline assignment: CDR1 SGDLS and CDR2 YYNGEE. The CDR3 region is CASSGRDRDLKLFF. CDR3 bases: TGTGCCAGCAGCGGACGGGACAGGGACTTGAAACTGTTTTTT.

The J gene is TRBJ2-1, the V gene TRBV5-1; the match to TRBD1 covers 8 bases. The V and J ends lost 3 bases and 0 bases, in that order; junction bases with no gene match: 8. The CDR3 loop spans 17 amino acids. In germline, CDR1 is SGHRS, CDR2 YFSETQ. In nucleotides, the CDR3 is TGCGCCAGCAGCTCCTTACCCCAGGGGGCCTCCTACAATGAGCAGTTCTTC. It translates to CASSSLPQGASYNEQFF.

This sequence joins TRBV6-5 and TRBJ2-7, with TRBD1 matching 10 bases. Germline V CDR1 and CDR2: MNHEY, SVGAGI. The junction had 7 bases not matched to a gene; V was cut back by 5 bases and J by 3 bases. This CDR3 region has 15 residues. CDR3 nucleotide sequence: TGTGCCAGCAGTCGAAGCCGGGACAGGGGCTACGAGCAGTACTTC. Protein product: CASSRSRDRGYEQYF.

The gene calls are TRBV5-4 and TRBJ1-6; D may be TRBD1 (5 bases). V was cut by 1 base and J by 5 bases, with 10 bases left in between. CDR3 size: 15 residues. The germline CDR1 and CDR2 sequences are SGHNT and YYREEE (reference sequence). DNA of the CDR3: TGTGCCAGCAGCTTGCCGGCAGGGAATAATTCACCCCTCCACTTT. Amino acid sequence: CASSLPAGNNSPLHF.

The chain is built from TRBV11-3 and TRBJ2-2; D remains ambiguous. This CDR3 is 13 amino acids long. Germline-derived CDR1 and CDR2 are SGHNT and YENEEA. Trimming took off 2 bases at V and 3 bases at J, with 4 bases between the two ends. The chain's CDR3 is CASSLRDTGELFF. As DNA, the CDR3 is TGTGCCAGCAGCTTAAGGGACACCGGGGAGCTGTTTTTT. Together with reference TRBV11-3 and TRBJ2-2, the CDR3 gives the full variable domain: EAGVVQSPRYKIIEKKQPVAFWCNPISGHNTLYWYLQNLGQGPELLIRYENEEAVDDSQLPKDRFSAERLKGVDSTLKIQPAELGDSAVYLCASSLRDTGELFFGEGSRLTVL.

This chain links TRBV4-1 with TRBJ2-2, with 7 bases identical to TRBD2. J gave up 5 bases and V 1 base, and 4 bases lay outside the gene matches. Germline V CDR1 and CDR2: MGHRA, YSYEKL. This CDR3 is built from 15 residues. The CDR3: CASSQVGLLTGELFF. In DNA, the CDR3 is TGCGCCAGCAGCCAAGTGGGACTACTTACCGGGGAGCTGTTTTTT.

The sample holds a few counts of this clone. The rearrangement links TRBV5-6 to TRBJ1-2; D may be TRBD1 (5 bases). V dropped 1 base and J dropped 3 bases, with 10 bases sitting between them. This CDR3 has 14 residues. Germline CDR1 SGHDT, CDR2 YYEEEE. CDR3 DNA: TGTGCCAGCAGCTTGTCTTACAGGTACTATGGCTACACCTTC. This sequence encodes CASSLSYRYYGYTF. Supplemented by reference TRBV5-6 and TRBJ1-2, the full variable domain reads DAGVTQSPTHLIKTRGQQVTLRCSPKSGHDTVSWYQQALGQGPQFIFQYYEEEERQRGNFPDRFSGHQFPNYSSELNVNALLLGDSALYLCASSLSYRYYGYTFGSGTRLTVV.

The chain has TRBV7-9 and TRBJ2-3, with 8 bases fitting TRBD1. With V trimmed by 5 bases and J by 3 bases, 4 bases remained unmatched. Germline V gene lookup returns CDR1 SEHNR and CDR2 FQNEAQ (reference sequence). The CDR3 contains 14 residues. The CDR3 DNA follows: TGTGCCAGCAGCCCTAGGACAGGGACAGATACGCAGTATTTT. Residues: CASSPRTGTDTQYF.

The gene calls are TRBV9 and TRBJ2-7; 8 bases agree with TRBD1. Germline trimming cut 0 bases from V and 6 bases from J; bases unmatched to any gene: 8. CDR3 length equals 15 residues. Germline CDR1 SGDLS, CDR2 YYNGEE. CDR3 protein: CASSVVPTGELEQYF. The CDR3 bases are TGTGCCAGCAGCGTAGTCCCGACAGGGGAGCTCGAGCAGTACTTC.

This clone has more than one count but fewer than ten. The chain's CDR3 is CASSLGPLNQPQHF. The CDR3 DNA follows: TGTGCCAGCAGCTTGGGTCCCCTTAATCAGCCCCAGCATTTT. This chain joins TRBV5-6 and TRBJ1-5, with no clear D. CDR3 length equals 14 residues. CDR1 and CDR2 from the germline V gene are SGHDT and YYEEEE. Trimming stripped 0 bases from V and 4 bases from J, with 8 bases between.

This sequence joins TRBV6-5 and TRBJ1-1; no clear D. Germline CDR1 MNHEY, CDR2 SVGAGI. This CDR3 has 15 amino acids. The V end lost 5 bases, the J end lost 0 bases, and 13 bases lay between the germline ends. CDR3 in DNA: TGTGCCAGCAGTCTCTACAGAACCATGAACACTGAAGCTTTCTTT. Translation gives CASSLYRTMNTEAFF.

This sequence joins TRBV12-1 and TRBJ1-1; TRBD1, the table's D call, was not compared with the DNA. TRBV12-1 is a recognized pseudogene. The CDR3 is made up of 20 amino acids. The CDR3 spells CASSFIPGTGHPKMNTEAFF. As DNA, the CDR3 is TGTGCCAGCAGCTTCATCCCGGGGACAGGGCATCCGAAAATGAACACTGAAGCTTTCTTT.